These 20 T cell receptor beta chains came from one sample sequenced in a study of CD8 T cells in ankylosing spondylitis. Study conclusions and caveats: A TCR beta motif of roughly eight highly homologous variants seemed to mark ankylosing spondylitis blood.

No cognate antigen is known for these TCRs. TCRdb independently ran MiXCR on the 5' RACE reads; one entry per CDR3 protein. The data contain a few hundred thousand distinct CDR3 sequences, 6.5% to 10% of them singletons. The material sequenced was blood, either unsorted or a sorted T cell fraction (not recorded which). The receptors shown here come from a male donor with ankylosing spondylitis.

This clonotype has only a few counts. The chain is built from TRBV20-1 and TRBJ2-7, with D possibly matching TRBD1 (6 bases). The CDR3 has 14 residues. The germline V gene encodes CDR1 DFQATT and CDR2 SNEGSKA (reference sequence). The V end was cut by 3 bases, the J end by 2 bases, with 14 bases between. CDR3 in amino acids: CSASDPRGTYEQYF. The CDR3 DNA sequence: TGCAGTGCTAGTGACCCGAGGGGGACCTACGAGCAGTACTTC.

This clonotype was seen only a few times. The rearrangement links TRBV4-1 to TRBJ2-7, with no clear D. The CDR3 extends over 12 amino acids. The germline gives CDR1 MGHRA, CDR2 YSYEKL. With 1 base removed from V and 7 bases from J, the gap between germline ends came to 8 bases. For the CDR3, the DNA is TGCGCCAGCAGCCAAGTCCGTGGGGAGCAGTACTTC. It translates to CASSQVRGEQYF.

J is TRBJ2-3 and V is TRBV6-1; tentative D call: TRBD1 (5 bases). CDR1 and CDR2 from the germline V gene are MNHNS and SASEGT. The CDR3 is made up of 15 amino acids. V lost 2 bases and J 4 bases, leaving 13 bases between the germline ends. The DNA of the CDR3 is TGTGCCAGCAGTGAACAACGAGGACAAGCAGATACGCAGTATTTT. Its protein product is CASSEQRGQADTQYF.

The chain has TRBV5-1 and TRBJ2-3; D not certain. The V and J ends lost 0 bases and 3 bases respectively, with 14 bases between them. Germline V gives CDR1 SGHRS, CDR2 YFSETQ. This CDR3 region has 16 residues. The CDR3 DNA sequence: TGCGCCAGCAGCTTGGTCATTGTTGCGAGAACAGATACGCAGTATTTT. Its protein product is CASSLVIVARTDTQYF.

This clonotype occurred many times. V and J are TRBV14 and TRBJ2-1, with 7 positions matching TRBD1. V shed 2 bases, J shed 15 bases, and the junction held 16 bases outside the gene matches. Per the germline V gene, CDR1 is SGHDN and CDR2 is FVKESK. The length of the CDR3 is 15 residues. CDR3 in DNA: TGTGCCAGCAGCCAAATGAGACCTTGGACAGGATATATGTTCTTC. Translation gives CASSQMRPWTGYMFF.

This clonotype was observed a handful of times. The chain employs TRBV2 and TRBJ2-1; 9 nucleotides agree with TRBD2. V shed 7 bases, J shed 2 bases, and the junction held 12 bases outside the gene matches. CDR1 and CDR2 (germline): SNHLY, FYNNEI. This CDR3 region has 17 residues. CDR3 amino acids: CASIPGSSGETYNEQFF. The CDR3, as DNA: TGTGCCAGCATCCCAGGGTCTAGCGGGGAAACCTACAATGAGCAGTTCTTC.

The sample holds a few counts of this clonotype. CDR3 DNA sequence: TGCGCCAGCAGCGCTGGACAGGACCAAGAGACCCAGTACTTC. It yields the protein CASSAGQDQETQYF. J is TRBJ2-5 and V is TRBV5-1, with TRBD1 matching 7 bases. The CDR3 covers 14 residues. Unmatched junction bases numbered 3, after V lost 4 bases and J lost 0 bases. Per germline, CDR1 SGHRS and CDR2 YFSETQ.

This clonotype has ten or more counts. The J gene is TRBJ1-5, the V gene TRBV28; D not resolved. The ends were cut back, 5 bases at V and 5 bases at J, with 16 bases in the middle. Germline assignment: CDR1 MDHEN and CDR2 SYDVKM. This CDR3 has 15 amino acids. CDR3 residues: CASSPLTTEDQPQHF. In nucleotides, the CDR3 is TGTGCCAGCAGTCCCCTCACAACAGAGGATCAGCCCCAGCATTTT.

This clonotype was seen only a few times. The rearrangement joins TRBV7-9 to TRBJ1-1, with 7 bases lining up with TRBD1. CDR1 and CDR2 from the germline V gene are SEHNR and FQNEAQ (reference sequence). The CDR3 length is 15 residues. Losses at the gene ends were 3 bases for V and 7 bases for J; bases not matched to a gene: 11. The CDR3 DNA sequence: TGTGCCAGCAGCTTCCCGAACAGGGGAGCGAATGAAGCTTTCTTT. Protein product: CASSFPNRGANEAFF.

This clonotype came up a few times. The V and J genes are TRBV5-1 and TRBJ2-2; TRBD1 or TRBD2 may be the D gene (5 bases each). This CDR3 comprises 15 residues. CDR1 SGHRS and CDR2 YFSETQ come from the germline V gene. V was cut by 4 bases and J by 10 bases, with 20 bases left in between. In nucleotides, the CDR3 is TGCGCCAGCAGCCGAGGGGACCCCAGGGTTGAGGAGCTGTTTTTT. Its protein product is CASSRGDPRVEELFF.

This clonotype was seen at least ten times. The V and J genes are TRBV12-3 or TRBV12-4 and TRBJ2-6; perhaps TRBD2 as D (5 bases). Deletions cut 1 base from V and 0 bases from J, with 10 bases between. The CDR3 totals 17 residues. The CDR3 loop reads CASSLGYRGSGANVLTF. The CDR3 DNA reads TGTGCCAGCAGTTTAGGTTATCGGGGCTCTGGGGCCAACGTCCTGACTTTC.

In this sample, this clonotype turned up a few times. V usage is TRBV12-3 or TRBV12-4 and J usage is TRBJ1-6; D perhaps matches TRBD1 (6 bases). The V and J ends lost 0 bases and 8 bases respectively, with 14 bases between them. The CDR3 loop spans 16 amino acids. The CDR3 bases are TGTGCCAGCAGTTTAGCGGGGGCAGGGGCGGATTCACCCCTCCACTTT. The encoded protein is CASSLAGAGADSPLHF.

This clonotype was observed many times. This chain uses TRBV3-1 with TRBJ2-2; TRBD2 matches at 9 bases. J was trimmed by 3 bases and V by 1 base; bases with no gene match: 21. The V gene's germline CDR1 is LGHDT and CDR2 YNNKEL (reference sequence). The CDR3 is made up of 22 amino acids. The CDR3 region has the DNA TGTGCCAGCAGCCAAGGGGCTAGCGGGATATTACCCATACCCACACACACCGGGGAGCTGTTTTTT. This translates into CASSQGASGILPIPTHTGELFF.

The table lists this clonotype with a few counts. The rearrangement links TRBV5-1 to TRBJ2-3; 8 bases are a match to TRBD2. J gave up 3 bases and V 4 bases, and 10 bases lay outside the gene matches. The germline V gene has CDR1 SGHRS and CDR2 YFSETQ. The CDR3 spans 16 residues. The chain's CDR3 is CASSVQPGGRTDTQYF. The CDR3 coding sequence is TGCGCCAGCAGCGTCCAACCGGGGGGGAGGACAGATACGCAGTATTTT.

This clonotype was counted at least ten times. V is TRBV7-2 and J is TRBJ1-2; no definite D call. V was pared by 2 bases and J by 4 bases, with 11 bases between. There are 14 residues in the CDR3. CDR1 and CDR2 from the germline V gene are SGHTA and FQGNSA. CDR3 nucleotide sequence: TGTGCCAGCAGCTTATCTAACCCCTCCTATGGCTACACCTTC. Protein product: CASSLSNPSYGYTF. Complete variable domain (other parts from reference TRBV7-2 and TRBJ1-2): GAGVSQSPSNKVTEKGKDVELRCDPISGHTALYWYRQSLGQGLEFLIYFQGNSAPDKSGLPSDRFSAERTGGSVSTLTIQRTQQEDSAVYLCASSLSNPSYGYTFGSGTRLTVV.

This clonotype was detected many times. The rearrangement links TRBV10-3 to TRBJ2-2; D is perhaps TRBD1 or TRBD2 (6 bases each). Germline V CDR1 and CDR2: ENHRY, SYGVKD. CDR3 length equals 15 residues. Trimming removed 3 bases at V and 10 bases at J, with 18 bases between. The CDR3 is CAISELGGSTMELFF. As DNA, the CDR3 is TGTGCCATCAGTGAATTAGGGGGGAGCACCATGGAGCTGTTTTTT.

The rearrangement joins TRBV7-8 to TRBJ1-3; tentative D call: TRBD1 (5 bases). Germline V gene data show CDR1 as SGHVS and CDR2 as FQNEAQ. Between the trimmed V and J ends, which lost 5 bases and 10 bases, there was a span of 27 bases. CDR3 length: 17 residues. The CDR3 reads CASSPLRGLHARGTIYF. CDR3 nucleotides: TGTGCCAGCAGCCCCCTGAGGGGCCTTCACGCGCGAGGGACCATATATTTT.

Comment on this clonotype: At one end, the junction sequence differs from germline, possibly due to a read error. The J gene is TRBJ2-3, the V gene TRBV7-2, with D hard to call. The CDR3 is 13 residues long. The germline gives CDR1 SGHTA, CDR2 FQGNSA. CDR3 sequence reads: CATSPTTADTQYF. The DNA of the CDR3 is TGTGCCACCAGCCCAACCACAGCAGATACGCAGTATTTT.

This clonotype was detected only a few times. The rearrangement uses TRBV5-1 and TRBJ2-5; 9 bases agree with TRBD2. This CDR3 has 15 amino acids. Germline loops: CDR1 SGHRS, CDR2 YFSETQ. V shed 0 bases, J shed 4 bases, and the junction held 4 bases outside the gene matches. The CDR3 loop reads CASSLASGEVETQYF. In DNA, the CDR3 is TGCGCCAGCAGCTTGGCTAGCGGGGAAGTAGAGACCCAGTACTTC.

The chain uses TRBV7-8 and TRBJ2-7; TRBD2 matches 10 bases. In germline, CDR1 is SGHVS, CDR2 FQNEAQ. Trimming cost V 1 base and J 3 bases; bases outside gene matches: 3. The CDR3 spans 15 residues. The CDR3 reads CASSLGLAGFYEQYF. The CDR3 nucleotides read TGTGCCAGCAGCTTAGGACTAGCGGGCTTCTACGAGCAGTACTTC.